The clone carrying this T cell receptor beta chain was counted ten times or more. Its antigen remains unidentified. The sample comes from a study of neurological immune-mediated disorders. Points from the study as a whole: The repertoires of 18 of 34 multiple sclerosis patients fell into one related-CDR3 cluster (a possible signature) under phylogenetic grouping. The highest TCR clonal expansion occurred in HTLV-1-associated myelopathy; multiple sclerosis fell below healthy controls. The absence of shared CDR3 amino acid sequences among expanded clones across subjects suggests private repertoires in all groups.

Every sequencing run produced over 200 million TCR-beta sequences that came from 15-18 subjects. TCRdb recomputed calls from the 5' RACE reads with MiXCR, one row per CDR3 protein. The data contain under 70,000 distinct CDR3 sequences, 3.2% of them singletons. Looked up from germline, CDR1 is DFQATT and CDR2 is SNEGSKA (reference sequence). The CDR3 runs 12 residues. Sequences were obtained from PBMCs. The sequence was obtained from a woman aged 45-59 years with multiple sclerosis. The rearrangement joins TRBV20-1 to TRBJ1-2; 7 nucleotides agree with TRBD1. For the CDR3, the DNA is TGCAGCGCCTTCGACAGGGCATATGGCTACACCTTC. It translates to CSAFDRAYGYTF.